Below are 7 T cell receptor beta chains sequenced from a single sample in a study of OX40 agonist ivuxolimab in advanced cancers. TCRdb's copy holds only in-frame clones and misses some; the assay was immunoSEQ multiplex PCR. The sample gives 80,000 to 100,000 clones, 86% of which show up once; around 5.9% is in the top ten. Material: CD4+ or CD8+ T cells sorted from blood, obtained in a trial of the OX40 agonist ivuxolimab. Receptor source: an adult with an advanced solid tumor such as melanoma, head and neck, liver or kidney cancer.

V usage is TRBV6-1 and J usage is TRBJ1-5, with D unclear. Germline CDR1 is MNHNS and CDR2 is SASEGT. V gave up 8 bases and J gave up 0 bases, with 14 bases separating them. This CDR3 comprises 15 residues. CDR3 loop: CASLLELYSNQPQHF. The CDR3 nucleotides read TGTGCCAGCCTTCTAGAGCTCTATAGCAATCAGCCCCAGCATTTT.

The chain joins TRBV5-8 to TRBJ1-5; TRBD1 matches at 7 bases. The CDR3 contains 16 residues. The junction had 7 bases not matched to a gene; V was cut back by 4 bases and J by 0 bases. Germline-derived CDR1 and CDR2 are SGHTS and YDEGEE. The CDR3 loop reads CASSDGTAHSNQPQHF. In DNA, the CDR3 is TGTGCCAGCAGCGACGGGACAGCACATAGCAATCAGCCCCAGCATTTT.

The chain is built from TRBV4-3 and TRBJ2-7, with TRBD2 as a possible D gene (6 bases). The germline CDR1 and CDR2 sequences are LGHNA and YSLEER. The ends were cut back, 1 base at V and 6 bases at J, with 13 bases in the middle. The CDR3 has 14 residues. CDR3 DNA sequence: TGCGCCAGCAGCCAAGGGCCGGGGGTGGGCGAGCAGTACTTC. The encoded protein is CASSQGPGVGEQYF.

This clone has just a few counts. V usage is TRBV2 and J usage is TRBJ2-1; D not certain. This CDR3 has 13 amino acids. Trimming stripped 4 bases from V and 1 base from J, with 5 bases between. Germline CDR1 is SNHLY and CDR2 is FYNNEI. CDR3 protein: CASSARSYNEQFF. In DNA, the CDR3 is TGTGCCAGCAGTGCAAGGTCCTACAATGAGCAGTTCTTC.

The chain recombines TRBV21-1 with TRBJ1-5. TRBV21-1 is recorded as a pseudogene. This CDR3 comprises 15 residues. CDR3: CASSSRLGSNQPQHF. CDR3 bases: TGTGCCAGCAGCTCTCGCCTCGGTAGCAATCAGCCCCAGCATTTT.

J is TRBJ1-2 and V is TRBV21-1. TRBV21-1 is assigned pseudogene status. The CDR3 is 18 amino acids. This chain's CDR3 is CASSQALPLPSANYGYTF. The CDR3 region has the DNA TGTGCCAGCAGCCAGGCCCTGCCGCTACCCAGCGCTAACTATGGCTACACCTTC.

The chain joins TRBV11-3 to TRBJ2-7; D call uncertain. This CDR3 has 19 residues. The germline V and J ends were trimmed by 6 bases and 2 bases, with 29 bases remaining between them. CDR1 and CDR2 from the germline V gene are SGHNT and YENEEA. CDR3 amino acids: CASRNSVLSTHEVTYEQYF. The CDR3 DNA follows: TGTGCCAGCAGAAATAGTGTACTATCCACCCACGAAGTGACCTACGAGCAGTACTTC. Supplemented by reference TRBV11-3 and TRBJ2-7, the full variable domain reads EAGVVQSPRYKIIEKKQPVAFWCNPISGHNTLYWYLQNLGQGPELLIRYENEEAVDDSQLPKDRFSAERLKGVDSTLKIQPAELGDSAVYLCASRNSVLSTHEVTYEQYFGPGTRLTVT.